These 4 T cell receptor beta chains were sequenced from one sample in a study of CD8 T cell repertoires and HIV-1 epitope variants. Their recognized antigens are unknown. Profiled with immunoSEQ multiplex PCR; TCRdb holds only in-frame clones, not every one. The profile covers 4,500 to 6,000 clones, with around 69% appearing a single time and roughly 41% taken by the ten largest. The sample was cultured CD8+ T cells derived from PBMCs. Every receptor here comes from a male donor with HIV.

In its sample, this clone is medium-sized. The V call is TRBV6-4, the J call TRBJ1-6, with D hard to call. The V end was cut by 2 bases, the J end by 5 bases, with 4 bases between. Germline CDR1 is MRHNA and CDR2 is SNTAGT. The CDR3 length is 13 residues. DNA for the CDR3: TGTGCCAGCAGTGACGGAGATAATTCACCCCTCCACTTT. This translates into CASSDGDNSPLHF.

The chain couples TRBV28 to TRBJ2-7; D uncertain. Germline V gene lookup returns CDR1 MDHEN and CDR2 SYDVKM. The CDR3 sequence is 14 residues long. With 2 bases removed from V and 5 bases from J, the gap between germline ends came to 13 bases. The chain's CDR3 is CASSLARPLDEQYF. Here the CDR3 DNA reads TGTGCCAGCAGTTTAGCCCGTCCTCTGGACGAGCAGTACTTC.

This chain uses TRBV6-5 with TRBJ1-2; perhaps TRBD1 as D (6 bases). Germline CDR1 and CDR2: MNHEY and SVGAGI. The germline V and J ends were trimmed by 2 bases and 6 bases, with 13 bases remaining between them. There are 14 residues in the CDR3. DNA for the CDR3: TGTGCCAGCAGTTACGGGGGGCGCACAAATGGCTACACCTTC. Translation gives CASSYGGRTNGYTF.

The rearrangement links TRBV28 to TRBJ1-6; TRBD1 might be the D (5 bases). Trimming took off 1 base at V and 3 bases at J, with 13 bases between the two ends. The CDR3 totals 17 residues. Germline-derived CDR1 and CDR2 are MDHEN and SYDVKM. The CDR3 here is CASSLLRRVGYNSPLHF. CDR3 bases: TGTGCCAGCAGTTTATTACGCAGGGTAGGCTATAATTCACCCCTCCACTTT.